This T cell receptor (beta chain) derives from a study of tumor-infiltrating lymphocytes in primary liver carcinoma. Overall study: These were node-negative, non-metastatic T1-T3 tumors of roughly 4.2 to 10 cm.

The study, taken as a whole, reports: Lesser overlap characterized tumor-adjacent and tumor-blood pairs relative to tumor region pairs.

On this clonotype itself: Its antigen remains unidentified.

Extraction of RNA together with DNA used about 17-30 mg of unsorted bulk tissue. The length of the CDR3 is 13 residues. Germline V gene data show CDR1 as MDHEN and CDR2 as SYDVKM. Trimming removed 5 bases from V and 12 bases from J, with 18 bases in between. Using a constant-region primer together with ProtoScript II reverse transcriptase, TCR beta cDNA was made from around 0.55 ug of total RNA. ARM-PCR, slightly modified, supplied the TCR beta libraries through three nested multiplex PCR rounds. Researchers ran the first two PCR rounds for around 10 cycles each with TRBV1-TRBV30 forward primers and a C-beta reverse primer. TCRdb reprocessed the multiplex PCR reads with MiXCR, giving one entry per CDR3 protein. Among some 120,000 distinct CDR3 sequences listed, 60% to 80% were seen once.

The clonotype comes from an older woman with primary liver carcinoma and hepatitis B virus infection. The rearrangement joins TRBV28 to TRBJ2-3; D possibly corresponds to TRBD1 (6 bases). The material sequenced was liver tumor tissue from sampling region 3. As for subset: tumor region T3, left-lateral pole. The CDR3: CASSRGIPGQQYF. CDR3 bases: TGTGCCAGCAGTCGAGGGATCCCGGGACAACAGTATTTT.